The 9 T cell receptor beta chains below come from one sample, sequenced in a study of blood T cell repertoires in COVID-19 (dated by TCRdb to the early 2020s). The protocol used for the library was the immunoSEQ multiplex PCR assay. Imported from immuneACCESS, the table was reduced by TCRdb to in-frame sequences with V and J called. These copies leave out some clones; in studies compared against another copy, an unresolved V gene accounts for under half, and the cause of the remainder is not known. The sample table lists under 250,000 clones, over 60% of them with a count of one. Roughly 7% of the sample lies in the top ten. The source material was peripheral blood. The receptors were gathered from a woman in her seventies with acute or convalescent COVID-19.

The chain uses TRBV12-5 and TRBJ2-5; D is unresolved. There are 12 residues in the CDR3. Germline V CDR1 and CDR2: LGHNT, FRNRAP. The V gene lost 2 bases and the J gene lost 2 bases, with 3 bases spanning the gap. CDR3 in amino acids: CASGLLQETQYF. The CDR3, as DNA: TGTGCTAGTGGTTTGTTACAAGAGACCCAGTACTTC.

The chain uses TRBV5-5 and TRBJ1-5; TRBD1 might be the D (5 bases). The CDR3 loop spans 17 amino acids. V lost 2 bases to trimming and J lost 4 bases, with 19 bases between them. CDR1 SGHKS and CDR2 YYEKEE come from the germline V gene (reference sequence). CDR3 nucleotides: TGTGCCAGCAGCTTAACCGGAGGCGGAGGGGCTAATCAGCCCCAGCATTTT. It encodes CASSLTGGGGANQPQHF.

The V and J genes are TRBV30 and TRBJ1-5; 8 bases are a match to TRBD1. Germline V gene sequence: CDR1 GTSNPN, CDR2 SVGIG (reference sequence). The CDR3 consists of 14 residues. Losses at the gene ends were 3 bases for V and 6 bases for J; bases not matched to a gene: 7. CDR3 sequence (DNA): TGTGCCTGGAGCGGACAGGGTTTGGGTCAGCCCCAGCATTTT. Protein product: CAWSGQGLGQPQHF.

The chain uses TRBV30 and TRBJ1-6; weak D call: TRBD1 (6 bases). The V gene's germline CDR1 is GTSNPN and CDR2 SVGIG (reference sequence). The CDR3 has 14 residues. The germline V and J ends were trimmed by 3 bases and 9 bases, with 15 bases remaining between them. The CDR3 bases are TGTGCCTGGAGGGTAGGGGGAGTTCGTTCACCCCTCCACTTT. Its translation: CAWRVGGVRSPLHF. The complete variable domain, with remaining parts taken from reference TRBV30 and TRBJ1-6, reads SQTIHQWPATLVQPVGSPLSLECTVEGTSNPNLYWYRQAAGRGLQLLFYSVGIGQISSEVPQNLSASRPQDRQFILSSKKLLLSDSGFYLCAWRVGGVRSPLHFGNGTRLTVT.

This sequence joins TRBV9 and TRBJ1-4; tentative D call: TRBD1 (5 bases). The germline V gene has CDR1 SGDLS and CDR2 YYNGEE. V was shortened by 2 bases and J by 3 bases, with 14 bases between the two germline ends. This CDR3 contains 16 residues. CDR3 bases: TGTGCCAGCAGCGTTGGGGCAGGGCTATCTAATGAAAAACTGTTTTTT. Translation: CASSVGAGLSNEKLFF.

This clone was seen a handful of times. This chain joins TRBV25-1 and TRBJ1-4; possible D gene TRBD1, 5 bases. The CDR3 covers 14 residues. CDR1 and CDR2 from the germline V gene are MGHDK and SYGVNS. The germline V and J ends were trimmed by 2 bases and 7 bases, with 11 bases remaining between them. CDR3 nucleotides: TGTGCCAGCAGTGAACCCGGGACTTTTGAAAAACTGTTTTTT. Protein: CASSEPGTFEKLFF. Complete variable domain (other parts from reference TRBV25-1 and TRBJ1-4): EADIYQTPRYLVIGTGKKITLECSQTMGHDKMYWYQQDPGMELHLIHYSYGVNSTEKGDLSSESTVSRIRTEHFPLTLESARPSHTSQYLCASSEPGTFEKLFFGSGTQLSVL.

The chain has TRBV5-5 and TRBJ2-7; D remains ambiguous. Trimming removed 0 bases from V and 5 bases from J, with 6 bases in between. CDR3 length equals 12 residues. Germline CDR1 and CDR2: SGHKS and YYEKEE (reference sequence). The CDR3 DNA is TGTGCCAGCAGCTTGGAAGCCCACGAGCAGTACGTC. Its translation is CASSLEAHEQYV.

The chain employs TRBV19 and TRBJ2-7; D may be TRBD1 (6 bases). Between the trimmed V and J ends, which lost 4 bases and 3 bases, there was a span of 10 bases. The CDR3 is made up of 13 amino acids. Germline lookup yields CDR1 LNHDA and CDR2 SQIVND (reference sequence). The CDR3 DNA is TGTGCCAGTAGTACTCAGACAGGCTACGAGCAGTACTTC. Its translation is CASSTQTGYEQYF.

DNA of the CDR3: TGTGCCAGCAGAACCGGGACTAGCGGGGTCGGGGAGCTGTTTTTT. It yields the protein CASRTGTSGVGELFF. The J gene is TRBJ2-2, the V gene TRBV6-5; TRBD2 matches at 13 bases. With 6 bases clipped from V and 7 bases from J, the junction kept 5 bases outside the gene matches. The CDR3 has 15 residues. CDR1 and CDR2 (germline): MNHEY, SVGAGI.